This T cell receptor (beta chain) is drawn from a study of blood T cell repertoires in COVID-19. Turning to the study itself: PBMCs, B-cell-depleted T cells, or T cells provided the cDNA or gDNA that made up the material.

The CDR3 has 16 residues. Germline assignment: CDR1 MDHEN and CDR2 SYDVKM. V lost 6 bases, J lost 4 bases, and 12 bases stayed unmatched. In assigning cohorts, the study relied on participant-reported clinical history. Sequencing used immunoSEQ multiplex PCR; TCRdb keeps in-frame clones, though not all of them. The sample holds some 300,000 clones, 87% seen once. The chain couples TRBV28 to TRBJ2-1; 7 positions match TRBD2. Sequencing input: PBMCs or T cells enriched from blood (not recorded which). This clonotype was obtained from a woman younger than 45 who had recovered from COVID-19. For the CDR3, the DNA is TGTGCCAGCAGCTCCCGGGGGGAGAAAAGGTACAATGAGCAGTTCTTC. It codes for CASSSRGEKRYNEQFF.